The following is a T cell receptor (beta chain) sequence with its context. Its target is unknown. The V gene's germline CDR1 is SGHTA and CDR2 FQGTGA. The V end was cut by 4 bases, the J end by 5 bases, with 11 bases between. CDR3 length: 13 amino acids. This sample stems from a study of vaccination effects on CD4 cells after COVID-19. Overall study: With the ViraFEST assay, the study expanded antigen-specific CD4+ T cells using viral peptide pools, then sequenced them.

Sequencing was performed with immunoSEQ multiplex PCR; in TCRdb, only in-frame clones are kept and a portion is missing. This sample has about 76,000 clones; approximately 71% occur once, and the top ten carry about 2%. Upon completion of approximately ten days in culture, CD4+ T cells were isolated. Findings of the study overall: Only a single clone (1 of 255 vaccine-induced clones in healthy vaccinees) cross-reacted with common cold coronaviruses.

The sample was CD4+ T cells from PBMCs cultured without peptide, taken before COVID-19 vaccination. The receptor's source is a human donor who received a COVID-19 vaccine. This sequence joins TRBV7-3 and TRBJ1-1; a possible D gene is TRBD1 (5 bases). In DNA, the CDR3 is TGTGCCAGCAGCTCCCAGGGAGATACTGAAGCTTTCTTT. Amino acids: CASSSQGDTEAFF.